The clone carrying this T cell receptor (beta chain) was recorded a few times. Its target is not known. This specimen comes from a study of T-cell memory formation after mild COVID-19. Findings of the study overall: A second wave of clones peaked on day 37, and their SARS-CoV-2 specificity went unconfirmed.

5'RACE with constant-segment primers yielded barcoded, UMI-tagged TCR alpha and TCR beta cDNA libraries. One entry per CDR3 protein, called by TCRdb with MiXCR from the 5' RACE reads. This table holds under 300,000 distinct CDR3 sequences, 8% to 9% found once. The V and J ends lost 2 bases and 7 bases, in that order; junction bases with no gene match: 3. Germline V gene data show CDR1 as ENHRY and CDR2 as SYGVKD. CDR3 length: 14 amino acids. V gene TRBV10-3 combines with J gene TRBJ2-1; 9 nucleotides agree with TRBD2. Sequencing was performed on PBMCs or a T cell subset sorted from them (not recorded which). The TCR originated in a man in his late teens or twenties who had mild COVID-19 (a few samples of this study predate the infection). Cell type and time point are not known. As DNA, the CDR3 is TGTGCCATCAGTGAGAGGGCGGGGGGGAATGAGCAGTTCTTC. Its protein product is CAISERAGGNEQFF.